Below are 18 T cell receptor beta chains sequenced from a single sample in a study of vaccination and CD4 T cells after COVID-19. For these receptors, no antigen is known. The treatment here: approximately 10-day PBMC culture with coronavirus spike peptide pools or control peptides (ViraFEST assay). Sequencing of cultured CD4+ T cell DNA used the Oncomine TCR Beta short-read assay. TCRdb analysed the PCR reads with MiXCR anew, one entry per CDR3 protein. The sample has roughly 15,000 distinct CDR3 sequences; 63% are singletons. The sample was CD4+ T cells from blood, cultured in vitro. These receptors originate from a human donor who had recovered from COVID-19.

J is TRBJ1-2 and V is TRBV19; D perhaps matches TRBD1 (6 bases). The germline V gene encodes CDR1 LNHDA and CDR2 SQIVND (reference sequence). The CDR3 covers 15 residues. V was cut by 5 bases and J by 4 bases, with 17 bases left in between. CDR3: CASSQPTGLFYGYTF. Written as DNA, the CDR3 is TGTGCCAGTAGTCAACCGACAGGCCTTTTCTATGGCTACACCTTC.

The V gene is TRBV7-9, the J gene TRBJ2-5; 11 positions match TRBD2. Losses at the gene ends were 7 bases for V and 2 bases for J; bases not matched to a gene: 12. The V gene's germline CDR1 is SEHNR and CDR2 FQNEAQ (reference sequence). The CDR3 covers 17 residues. This CDR3 reads CASNRGSGLAVQETQYF. The CDR3 nucleotides are TGTGCCAGCAACAGGGGGTCGGGACTAGCGGTTCAAGAGACCCAGTACTTC.

This clonotype showed up just a few times. The rearrangement links TRBV20-1 to TRBJ1-6; D is uncertain. CDR1 and CDR2 (germline): DFQATT, SNEGSKA (reference sequence). This CDR3 is 16 amino acids long. Trimming pared 0 bases from V and 6 bases from J, leaving 15 bases between. CDR3 sequence: CSARDQGKGFNSPLHF. The DNA for the CDR3 is TGCAGTGCTAGAGACCAAGGGAAGGGTTTTAATTCACCCCTCCACTTT.

This clonotype was counted a few times. The chain joins TRBV7-2 to TRBJ1-5; D remains unclear. The CDR3 contains 15 residues. V lost 5 bases and J lost 7, with 18 bases in between. Germline CDR1 and CDR2: SGHTA and FQGNSA. CDR3 nucleotide sequence: TGTGCCAGCAGCCTTTCGGAGGTATCGGGGCAGCCCCAGCATTTT. It specifies CASSLSEVSGQPQHF.

This chain uses TRBV20-1 with TRBJ2-3; 10 positions match TRBD1. This CDR3 is built from 14 residues. Germline trimming cut 5 bases from V and 5 bases from J; bases unmatched to any gene: 7. Germline values: CDR1 DFQATT, CDR2 SNEGSKA (reference sequence). The CDR3 here is CSAVDRGQLDTQYF. Written as DNA, the CDR3 is TGCAGTGCTGTTGACAGGGGGCAGTTAGATACGCAGTATTTT.

The chain joins TRBV11-2 to TRBJ1-6, with a weak D call TRBD1 (6 bases). Trimming took off 5 bases at V and 6 bases at J, with 14 bases between the two ends. The germline V gene encodes CDR1 SGHAT and CDR2 FQNNGV. CDR3 length: 15 residues. The DNA of the CDR3 is TGTGCCAGCAGCCCACAGGGTCAGCCTAATTCACCCCTCCACTTT. Translating it yields CASSPQGQPNSPLHF. The complete variable domain, with remaining parts taken from reference TRBV11-2 and TRBJ1-6, reads EAGVAQSPRYKIIEKRQSVAFWCNPISGHATLYWYQQILGQGPKLLIQFQNNGVVDDSQLPKDRFSAERLKGVDSTLKIQPAKLEDSAVYLCASSPQGQPNSPLHFGNGTRLTVT.

V gene TRBV7-8 combines with J gene TRBJ1-5; D perhaps matches TRBD1 (5 bases). V shed 5 bases and J shed 6 bases, with 8 bases lying between them. This CDR3 has 12 residues. Looked up from germline, CDR1 is SGHVS and CDR2 is FQNEAQ. CDR3 residues: CASSLGRQPQHF. CDR3 in DNA: TGTGCCAGCAGCCTGGGGCGTCAGCCCCAGCATTTT.

This clonotype has more than one count but fewer than ten. The rearrangement uses TRBV27 and TRBJ2-1; 7 bases match TRBD1. The CDR3 extends over 14 amino acids. Looked up from germline, CDR1 is MNHEY and CDR2 is SMNVEV (reference sequence). Trimming at V came to 2 bases and at J to 7 bases, leaving 5 bases not matched to a gene. CDR3 sequence: CASSLTGQANEQFF. The CDR3, as DNA: TGTGCCAGCAGTTTAACCGGACAGGCAAATGAGCAGTTCTTC.

This clonotype came up a few times. V is TRBV27 and J is TRBJ2-7, with 11 nucleotides matching TRBD2. V lost 3 bases and J lost 5; bases outside the gene matches: 6. Per the germline V gene, CDR1 is MNHEY and CDR2 is SMNVEV (reference sequence). The CDR3 extends over 15 amino acids. CDR3 amino acids: CASSLGIAGGNEQYF. The DNA of the CDR3 is TGTGCCAGCAGTTTGGGGATAGCGGGAGGGAACGAGCAGTACTTC.

This rearrangement joins TRBV20-1 to TRBJ2-7, with 7 positions matching TRBD1. CDR1 is DFQATT and CDR2 is SNEGSKA in the germline V gene (reference sequence). This CDR3 comprises 14 residues. V lost 6 bases, J lost 4 bases, and 12 bases stayed unmatched. CDR3 nucleotide sequence: TGCAGTGCCCGACAGGGCGGTGGGGCTTACGAGCAGTACTTC. Its protein is CSARQGGGAYEQYF.

V usage is TRBV10-3 and J usage is TRBJ1-1, with 7 nucleotides matching TRBD1. The CDR3 has 16 residues. Looked up from germline, CDR1 is ENHRY and CDR2 is SYGVKD. V lost 4 bases to trimming and J lost 1 base; unmatched junction nucleotides: 9. The CDR3 coding sequence is TGTGCCATCAGTGCCCGGGACAGCAACTCGAACACTGAAGCTTTCTTT. This codes for CAISARDSNSNTEAFF.

The chain is built from TRBV11-2 and TRBJ1-2, with a weak D call TRBD1 (6 bases). Trimming pared 5 bases from V and 4 bases from J, leaving 17 bases between. The CDR3 runs 15 residues. CDR1 and CDR2 (germline): SGHAT, FQNNGV. Here the CDR3 reads CASSPLGGQGYGYTF. CDR3 nucleotide sequence: TGTGCCAGCAGCCCCCTAGGGGGGCAGGGCTATGGCTACACCTTC. Together with reference TRBV11-2 and TRBJ1-2, the CDR3 gives the full variable domain: EAGVAQSPRYKIIEKRQSVAFWCNPISGHATLYWYQQILGQGPKLLIQFQNNGVVDDSQLPKDRFSAERLKGVDSTLKIQPAKLEDSAVYLCASSPLGGQGYGYTFGSGTRLTVV.

The gene calls are TRBV30 and TRBJ1-1; 7 bases agree with TRBD1. V gave up 0 bases and J gave up 7 bases; unmatched junction bases: 8. The CDR3 is 14 amino acids. Germline loops: CDR1 GTSNPN, CDR2 SVGIG (reference sequence). The DNA of the CDR3 is TGTGCCTGGAGTGTACGAGGGGGCGACCTTGAAGCTTTCTTT. It is translated as CAWSVRGGDLEAFF. Together with reference TRBV30 and TRBJ1-1, the CDR3 gives the full variable domain: SQTIHQWPATLVQPVGSPLSLECTVEGTSNPNLYWYRQAAGRGLQLLFYSVGIGQISSEVPQNLSASRPQDRQFILSSKKLLLSDSGFYLCAWSVRGGDLEAFFGQGTRLTVV.

The V call is TRBV20-1, the J call TRBJ1-1; D is unclear. Deletions cut 6 bases from V and 0 bases from J, with 14 bases between. This CDR3 is 14 amino acids long. Germline CDR1 is DFQATT and CDR2 is SNEGSKA (reference sequence). CDR3 region: CSAPRLEMNTEAFF. The CDR3 nucleotides read TGCAGTGCCCCTCGGTTGGAAATGAACACTGAAGCTTTCTTT.

The CDR3, as DNA: TGTGCCAGCAGCCTATCGGGACAAAGGAACTATGGCTACACCTTC. Its translation is CASSLSGQRNYGYTF. The V call is TRBV7-9, the J call TRBJ1-2, with D possibly matching TRBD1 (6 bases). This CDR3 contains 15 residues. CDR1 is SEHNR and CDR2 is FQNEAQ in the germline V gene (reference sequence). Trimming cost V 5 bases and J 2 bases, with 15 bases left between them. Full variable domain (rest looked up from reference TRBV7-9 and TRBJ1-2): DTGVSQNPRHKITKRGQNVTFRCDPISEHNRLYWYRQTLGQGPEFLTYFQNEAQLEKSRLLSDRFSAERPKGSFSTLEIQRTEQGDSAMYLCASSLSGQRNYGYTFGSGTRLTVV.

This rearrangement joins TRBV19 to TRBJ1-2; 11 bases map to TRBD1. Germline V lookup: CDR1 LNHDA, CDR2 SQIVND (reference sequence). V trimming: 8 bases; J trimming: 6 bases; junction bases outside the gene matches: 5. This CDR3 is 13 amino acids long. As DNA, the CDR3 is TGTGCCAGTGGGGGGACAGGGGGTGATGGCTACACCTTC. Translation gives CASGGTGGDGYTF. Full variable domain (missing parts from reference TRBV19 and TRBJ1-2): DGGITQSPKYLFRKEGQNVTLSCEQNLNHDAMYWYRQDPGQGLRLIYYSQIVNDFQKGDIAEGYSVSREKKESFPLTVTSAQKNPTAFYLCASGGTGGDGYTFGSGTRLTVV.

The rearrangement uses TRBV2 and TRBJ1-2; 10 bases match TRBD1. The CDR3 runs to 16 residues. The germline CDR1 and CDR2 sequences are SNHLY and FYNNEI. The trim removed 6 bases at V and 4 bases at J, leaving 11 bases unmatched. DNA for the CDR3: TGTGCCAGCAGCCGGGACAGGGGATCTCCGAGCTATGGCTACACCTTC. Protein sequence: CASSRDRGSPSYGYTF.

The chain combines TRBV6-1 with TRBJ2-3; the D is unclear. The germline V gene encodes CDR1 MNHNS and CDR2 SASEGT. Trimming removed 2 bases from V and 3 bases from J, with 6 bases in between. The CDR3 runs 13 residues. The CDR3 DNA sequence: TGTGCCAGCAGTGAATTAGGGACAGATACGCAGTATTTT. As protein: CASSELGTDTQYF.